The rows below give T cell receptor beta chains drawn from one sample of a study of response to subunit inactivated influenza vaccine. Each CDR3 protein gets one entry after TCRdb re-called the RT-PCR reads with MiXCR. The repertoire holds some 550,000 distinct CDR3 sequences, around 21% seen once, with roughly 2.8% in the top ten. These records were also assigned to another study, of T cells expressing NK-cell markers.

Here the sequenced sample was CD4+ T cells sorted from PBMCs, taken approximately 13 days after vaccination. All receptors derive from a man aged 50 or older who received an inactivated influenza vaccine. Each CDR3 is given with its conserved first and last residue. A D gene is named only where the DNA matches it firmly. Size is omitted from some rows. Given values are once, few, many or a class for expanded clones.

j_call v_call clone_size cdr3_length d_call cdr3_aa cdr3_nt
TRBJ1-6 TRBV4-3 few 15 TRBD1 CASSQGENRGSPLHF TGCGCCAGCAGCCAAGGTGAAAACAGGGGGTCACCCCTCCACTTT
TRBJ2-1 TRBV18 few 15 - CASSLTGVLYNEQFF TGTGCCAGCTCACTAACGGGAGTACTCTACAATGAGCAGTTCTTC
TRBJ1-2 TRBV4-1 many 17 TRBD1 CASSQVTGGASSYGYTF TGCGCCAGCAGCCAAGTGACAGGGGGCGCGTCTTCCTATGGCTACACCTTC
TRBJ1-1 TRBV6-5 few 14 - CASSYDRSYTEAFF TGTGCCAGCAGTTACGACAGGTCGTACACTGAAGCTTTCTTT
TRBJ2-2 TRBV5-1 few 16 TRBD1 CASSFLGQGRTGELFF TGCGCCAGCAGCTTCTTAGGACAGGGTCGCACCGGGGAGCTGTTTTTT
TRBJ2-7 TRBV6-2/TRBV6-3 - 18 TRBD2 CASSQPGLAGISYNEQYF TGTGCCAGCAGCCAACCAGGGCTAGCGGGTATCTCCTACAATGAGCAGTACTTC
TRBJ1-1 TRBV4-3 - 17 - CASSRHRGGGVDTEAFF TGCGCCAGCAGCCGGCACAGAGGCGGGGGCGTTGACACTGAAGCTTTCTTT
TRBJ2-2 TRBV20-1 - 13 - CSASTLNTGELFF TGCAGTGCTTCAACTCTGAACACCGGGGAGCTGTTTTTT
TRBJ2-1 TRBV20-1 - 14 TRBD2 CSARGAGVYNEQFF TGCAGTGCTAGAGGTGCGGGAGTCTACAATGAGCAGTTCTTC
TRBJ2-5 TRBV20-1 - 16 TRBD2 CSATRGLAGVRETQYF TGCAGTGCTACCCGCGGACTAGCGGGAGTTCGAGAGACCCAGTACTTC
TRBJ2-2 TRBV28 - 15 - CASSSRTVRPGELFF TGTGCCAGCAGTTCCAGGACAGTTCGGCCCGGGGAGCTGTTTTTT
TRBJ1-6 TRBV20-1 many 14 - CSARDSSYNSPLHF TGCAGTGCTAGAGACAGCTCCTATAATTCACCCCTCCACTTT
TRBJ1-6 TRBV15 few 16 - CATSRDPQGSNSPLHF TGTGCCACCAGCAGAGATCCGCAGGGGAGTAATTCACCCCTCCACTTT
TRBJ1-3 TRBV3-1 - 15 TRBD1 CASSPHVRGGNTIYF TGTGCCAGCAGCCCTCACGTCAGGGGGGGAAACACCATATATTTT
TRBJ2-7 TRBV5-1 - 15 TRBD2 CASSLVSGRNFEQYF TGCGCCAGCAGCTTGGTTAGCGGGCGAAACTTCGAGCAGTACTTC
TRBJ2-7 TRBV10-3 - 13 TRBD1 CAISERTGQEQYF TGTGCCATCAGTGAGAGGACAGGGCAGGAGCAGTACTTC
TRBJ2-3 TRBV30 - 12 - CAWSVSADTQYF TGTGCCTGGAGTGTGAGCGCAGATACGCAGTATTTT
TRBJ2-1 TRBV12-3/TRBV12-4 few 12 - CASSLGAGEQFF TGTGCCAGCAGTTTAGGGGCGGGGGAGCAGTTCTTC
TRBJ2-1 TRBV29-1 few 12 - CSVLGNSNEQFF TGCAGCGTACTAGGAAACTCAAATGAGCAGTTCTTC
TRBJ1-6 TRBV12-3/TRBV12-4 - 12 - CASSLYSSPLHF TGTGCCAGCAGTTTATATTCCTCACCCCTCCACTTT
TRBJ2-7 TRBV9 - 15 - CASSVGPGSSYEQYF TGTGCCAGCAGCGTAGGTCCAGGGAGCTCCTACGAGCAGTACTTC
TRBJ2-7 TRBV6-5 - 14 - CASSYRGKGYEQYF TGTGCCAGCAGTTACCGGGGTAAGGGCTACGAGCAGTACTTC
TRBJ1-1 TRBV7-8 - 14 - CASSLAQGTTEAFF TGTGCCAGCAGCTTAGCGCAGGGTACCACTGAAGCTTTCTTT
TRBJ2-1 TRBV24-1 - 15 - CATSDSKSSYNEQFF TGTGCCACCAGTGACTCGAAGAGCTCCTACAATGAGCAGTTCTTC
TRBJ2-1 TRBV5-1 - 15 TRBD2 CASSPGSGGAREQFF TGCGCCAGCAGCCCAGGGAGCGGGGGGGCCAGGGAGCAGTTCTTC
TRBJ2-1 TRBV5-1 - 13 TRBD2 CASKELAGAEQFF TGCGCCAGCAAGGAACTAGCGGGAGCAGAGCAGTTCTTC
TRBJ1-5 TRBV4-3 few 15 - CASRESFYSNQPQHF TGCGCCAGCAGAGAAAGCTTCTATAGCAATCAGCCCCAGCATTTT
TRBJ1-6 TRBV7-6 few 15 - CASRRLDSYNSPLHF TGTGCCAGCAGACGATTAGACTCCTATAATTCACCCCTCCACTTT
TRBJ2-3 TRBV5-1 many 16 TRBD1 CASSLETGAITDTQYF TGCGCCAGCAGCTTGGAAACAGGGGCCATCACAGATACGCAGTATTTT
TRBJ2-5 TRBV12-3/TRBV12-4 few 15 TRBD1 CASSQGQGWQETQYF TGTGCCAGCAGCCAGGGACAGGGGTGGCAAGAGACCCAGTACTTC
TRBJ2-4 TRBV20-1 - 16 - CSATETRQIAKNIQYF TGCAGTGCCACAGAAACTAGACAGATAGCCAAAAACATTCAGTACTTC
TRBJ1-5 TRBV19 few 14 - CASSILDSNQPQHF TGTGCCAGTAGTATTCTCGACAGCAATCAGCCCCAGCATTTT
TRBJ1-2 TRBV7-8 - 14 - CASSPVREYYGYTF TGTGCCAGCAGCCCAGTCAGGGAGTACTATGGCTACACCTTC
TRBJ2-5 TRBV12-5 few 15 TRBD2 CASTSGTSEVGTQYF TGTGCTAGTACCTCCGGGACTAGCGAGGTGGGGACCCAGTACTTC
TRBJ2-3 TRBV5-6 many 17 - CASSRIEDAEITDTQYF TGTGCCAGCAGCCGAATCGAGGACGCCGAGATCACAGATACGCAGTATTTT
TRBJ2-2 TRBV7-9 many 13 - CASRTEGDGELFF TGTGCCAGCAGGACGGAGGGGGACGGGGAGCTGTTTTTT
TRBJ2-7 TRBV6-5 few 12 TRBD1 CASTGTGSEQYF TGTGCCAGCACCGGGACAGGGAGCGAGCAGTACTTC
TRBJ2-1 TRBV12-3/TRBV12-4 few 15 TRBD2 CASSPHSGGTNEQFF TGTGCCAGCAGTCCCCATAGCGGGGGGACCAATGAGCAGTTCTTC
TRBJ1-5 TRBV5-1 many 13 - CASSLGDTQPQHF TGCGCCAGCAGCTTGGGGGATACTCAGCCCCAGCATTTT
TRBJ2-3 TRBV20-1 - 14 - CSARMATSTDTQYF TGCAGTGCTAGGATGGCCACTAGCACAGATACGCAGTATTTT
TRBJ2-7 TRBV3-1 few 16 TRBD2 CASSHYPSGGAYEQYF TGTGCCAGCAGCCACTACCCTAGCGGGGGGGCCTACGAGCAGTACTTC